Each of the 6 T cell receptor beta chains below was sequenced from the same sample in a study of blood T cell repertoires in COVID-19. The table came from immunoSEQ multiplex PCR; TCRdb's copy has only in-frame clones and leaves some out. Among around 250,000 clones, over 80% were seen once, and the ten largest hold roughly 0.95%. Sequenced: PBMCs or T cells enriched from blood (not recorded which). Receptor source: a man aged 50 to 60 who had been exposed to COVID-19.

The CDR3, as DNA: TGTGCCACCAGTGACCCGGCGGCGGGGGCTTTCTTT. Its translation is CATSDPAAGAFF. The V and J genes are TRBV24-1 and TRBJ1-1; D ambiguous. The CDR3 spans 12 residues. The V gene's germline CDR1 is KGHDR and CDR2 SFDVKD. Trimming took off 4 bases at V and 11 bases at J, with 13 bases between the two ends.

The rearrangement joins TRBV20-1 to TRBJ1-2; 7 bases align to TRBD1. V was pared by 6 bases and J by 4 bases, with 2 bases of the junction left unmatched. The CDR3 runs 11 residues. Germline CDR1 reads DFQATT; CDR2 reads SNEGSKA (reference sequence). The CDR3 DNA follows: TGCAGTGCGACAGGGCCCTATGGCTACACCTTC. This encodes CSATGPYGYTF.

The chain links TRBV18 to TRBJ1-1; perhaps TRBD1 as D (5 bases). Germline V gives CDR1 KGHSH, CDR2 LQKENI. CDR3 size: 14 residues. V was cut by 4 bases and J by 4 bases, with 13 bases left in between. CDR3 DNA sequence: TGTGCCAGCTCACGGATAGGGGAGGGCACTGAAGCTTTCTTT. It yields the protein CASSRIGEGTEAFF.

Comments on this clone: The junction and the germline gene differ at one end; a read error may be behind it. The J gene is TRBJ2-2, the V gene TRBV5-6; a weak D match, TRBD2 (5 bases). Germline assignment: CDR1 SGHDT and CDR2 YYEEEE. CDR3 length: 15 amino acids. The CDR3 reads CASSPVGPPTGELFF. The CDR3, as DNA: TGTGCCAGCAGCCCCGTTGGGCCACCCACCGGGGAACTGTTTTTT.

This rearrangement joins TRBV7-9 to TRBJ1-1, with 7 bases aligning to TRBD1. Trimming removed 6 bases from V and 0 bases from J; junction bases left unmatched: 4. CDR1 and CDR2 (germline): SEHNR, FQNEAQ (reference sequence). The CDR3 loop spans 14 amino acids. The CDR3 region is CASRLGQMNTEAFF. In DNA form, the CDR3 reads TGTGCCAGCAGATTGGGACAGATGAACACTGAAGCTTTCTTT.

Remarks on this clone: Other DNA sequences from this sample encode an identical CDR3 as well. The chain recombines TRBV5-1 with TRBJ1-3; D remains unclear. The germline V gene has CDR1 SGHRS and CDR2 YFSETQ. The CDR3 runs to 14 residues. With 0 bases removed from V and 2 bases from J, the gap between germline ends came to 6 bases. This CDR3 is CASSLGGPGNTIYF. The CDR3 region has the DNA TGCGCCAGCAGCTTGGGTGGGCCTGGAAACACCATATATTTT.